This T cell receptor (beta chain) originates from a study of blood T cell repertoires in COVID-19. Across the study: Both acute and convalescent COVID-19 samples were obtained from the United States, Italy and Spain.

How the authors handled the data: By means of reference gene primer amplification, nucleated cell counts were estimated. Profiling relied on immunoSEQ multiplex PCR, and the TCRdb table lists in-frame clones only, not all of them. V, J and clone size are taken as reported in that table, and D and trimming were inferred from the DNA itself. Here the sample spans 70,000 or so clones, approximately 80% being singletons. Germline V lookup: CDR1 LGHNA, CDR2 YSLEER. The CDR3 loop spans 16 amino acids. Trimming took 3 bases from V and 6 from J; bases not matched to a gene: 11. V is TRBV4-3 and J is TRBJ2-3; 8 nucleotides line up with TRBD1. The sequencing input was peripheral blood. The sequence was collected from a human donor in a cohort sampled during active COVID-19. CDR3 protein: CASSQRQGPRGDTQYF. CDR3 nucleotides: TGCGCCAGCAGCCAGCGACAGGGGCCACGTGGGGATACGCAGTATTTT.